The 17 T cell receptor beta chains reported below all come from one sample, sequenced in a study of blood T cell repertoires in COVID-19. The method was immunoSEQ multiplex PCR; TCRdb's version includes in-frame clones alone and lacks a portion of them. The data contain approximately 230,000 clones, approximately 84% of them singletons. Sequenced material: PBMCs or T cells enriched from blood (not recorded which). The source of these receptors is a man in his forties or fifties who had recovered from COVID-19.

The gene calls are TRBV28 and TRBJ2-2; D gene ambiguous. The CDR3 is 14 residues long. CDR1 MDHEN and CDR2 SYDVKM come from the germline V gene. Between the trimmed V and J ends, which lost 6 bases and 4 bases, there was a span of 12 bases. The CDR3 protein is CASSQDTSTGELFF. The CDR3 nucleotides are TGTGCCAGCAGCCAGGATACGAGCACCGGGGAGCTGTTTTTT.

This clone was recorded once. An end of the junction differs from the germline gene, which may be a read error. The V call is TRBV19, the J call TRBJ1-5, with D uncertain. From germline, CDR1 is LNHDA and CDR2 SQIVND (reference sequence). CDR3 length equals 13 residues. CDR3 DNA sequence: TGTGCCAATAGTATACGGGGAGGGCAGCCCCAGCATTTT. Its protein product is CANSIRGGQPQHF. Full variable domain (remainder filled in from reference TRBV19 and TRBJ1-5): DGGITQSPKYLFRKEGQNVTLSCEQNLNHDAMYWYRQDPGQGLRLIYYSQIVNDFQKGDIAEGYSVSREKKESFPLTVTSAQKNPTAFYLCANSIRGGQPQHFGDGTRLSIL.

The chain combines TRBV4-1 with TRBJ2-2; 8 positions agree with TRBD2. CDR1 is MGHRA and CDR2 is YSYEKL in the germline V gene. The V gene end was trimmed by 1 base and the J gene end by 4 bases; junction bases not matched to a gene: 2. The CDR3 length is 15 residues. In DNA, the CDR3 is TGCGCCAGCAGCCAAGCGGGGGGGTTCACCGGGGAGCTGTTTTTT. Translating gives CASSQAGGFTGELFF.

The chain recombines TRBV11-2 with TRBJ1-3; D might be TRBD1 (5 bases). V lost 2 bases and J 3 bases, leaving 17 bases between the germline ends. The CDR3 is 17 amino acids. Germline CDR1 is SGHAT and CDR2 is FQNNGV. The CDR3, as DNA: TGTGCCAGCAGCTTAACCCGGGCGTCAGGGTATGGAAACACCATATATTTT. The encoded protein is CASSLTRASGYGNTIYF.

The V and J genes are TRBV7-2 and TRBJ1-4; D is unclear. The V end was cut by 5 bases, the J end by 6 bases, with 7 bases between. Germline CDR1 SGHTA, CDR2 FQGNSA. The CDR3 has 12 amino acids. Here the CDR3 reads CASSRQDEKLFF. The CDR3 DNA follows: TGTGCCAGCAGCCGCCAGGATGAAAAACTGTTTTTT.

In regard to this clone: At the DNA level, this CDR3 is encoded by other sequences in the same sample as well. In nucleotides, the CDR3 is TGTGCCAGCAGCCCGACGGGAAACTATGGCTACACCTTC. Encoded protein: CASSPTGNYGYTF. J is TRBJ1-2 and V is TRBV2; D remains ambiguous. This CDR3 contains 13 residues. V was shortened by 6 bases and J by 2 bases, with 10 bases between the two germline ends. Germline loops: CDR1 SNHLY, CDR2 FYNNEI.

J is TRBJ1-6 and V is TRBV7-9, with D unclear. V was clipped by 7 bases and J by 8 bases, with 12 bases between them. Germline assignment: CDR1 SEHNR and CDR2 FQNEAQ (reference sequence). This CDR3 region has 13 residues. The CDR3 DNA reads TGTGCCAGCACGGGATGGGAGTATTCACCCCTCCACTTT. It yields the protein CASTGWEYSPLHF. The variable domain in full, completed from reference TRBV7-9 and TRBJ1-6, reads DTGVSQNPRHKITKRGQNVTFRCDPISEHNRLYWYRQTLGQGPEFLTYFQNEAQLEKSRLLSDRFSAERPKGSFSTLEIQRTEQGDSAMYLCASTGWEYSPLHFGNGTRLTVT.

V usage is TRBV19 and J usage is TRBJ2-1; D unclear. In germline, CDR1 is LNHDA, CDR2 SQIVND (reference sequence). V was clipped by 0 bases and J by 2 bases, with 2 bases between them. The CDR3 is made up of 13 amino acids. The CDR3 DNA sequence: TGTGCCAGTAGTATAGATACCTACAATGAGCAGTTCTTC. This codes for CASSIDTYNEQFF.

This chain uses TRBV7-8 with TRBJ1-2; D gene uncertain. Trimming left V 5 bases short and J 2 bases short, with 6 bases between. The CDR3 is made up of 12 amino acids. Germline CDR1 is SGHVS and CDR2 is FQNEAQ. CDR3 sequence reads: CASSPINYGYTF. The DNA for the CDR3 is TGTGCCAGCAGCCCCATCAACTATGGCTACACCTTC.

The table lists this clone with a few counts. The rearrangement joins TRBV5-1 to TRBJ1-1, with no clear D. The CDR3 is 14 amino acids. V lost 4 bases to trimming and J lost 5 bases, with 15 bases between them. The germline CDR1 and CDR2 sequences are SGHRS and YFSETQ. The chain's CDR3 is CASSLLDWKTEAFF. The CDR3 bases are TGCGCCAGCAGCCTACTAGACTGGAAAACTGAAGCTTTCTTT.

J is TRBJ2-1 and V is TRBV6-5; 13 bases are shared with TRBD2. V lost 5 bases and J lost 9; bases outside the gene matches: 7. This CDR3 has 15 residues. Germline V gene sequence: CDR1 MNHEY, CDR2 SVGAGI. For the CDR3, the DNA is TGTGCCAGCAGTACCGGGACTAGCGGGGTATCTGAGCAGTTCTTC. It encodes CASSTGTSGVSEQFF.

The chain is built from TRBV6-1 and TRBJ2-3, with TRBD2 matching 10 bases. This CDR3 has 15 residues. The V gene end was trimmed by 2 bases and the J gene end by 3 bases; junction bases not matched to a gene: 2. CDR1 MNHNS and CDR2 SASEGT come from the germline V gene. The CDR3 spells CASSETSGVTDTQYF. Here the CDR3 DNA reads TGTGCCAGCAGTGAAACTAGCGGGGTAACAGATACGCAGTATTTT.

The rearrangement links TRBV6-5 to TRBJ1-1; 9 nucleotides line up with TRBD1. Germline-derived CDR1 and CDR2 are MNHEY and SVGAGI. This CDR3 region has 15 residues. The V gene end was trimmed by 2 bases and the J gene end by 5 bases; junction bases not matched to a gene: 6. CDR3 coding DNA: TGTGCCAGCAGTTACCGGACAGGGGCGGGGACTGAAGCTTTCTTT. This sequence encodes CASSYRTGAGTEAFF.

The rearrangement links TRBV12-2 to TRBJ1-2; the table's TRBD1 call for D was not verified on the DNA. TRBV12-2 is termed a pseudogene. This CDR3 contains 16 residues. The CDR3 protein is CASRLGATGVVKGYTF. The CDR3 DNA sequence: TGTGCAAGTCGCTTAGGCGCCACAGGGGTAGTAAAAGGGTACACCTTC.

The rearrangement uses TRBV18 and TRBJ1-3; the D gene is possibly TRBD1 (6 bases). Per the germline V gene, CDR1 is KGHSH and CDR2 is LQKENI. The CDR3 runs to 14 residues. Trimming cost V 3 bases and J 4 bases, with 10 bases left between them. The CDR3 DNA follows: TGTGCCAGCTCACCGGACAGTGTAGGAAACACCATATATTTT. This sequence encodes CASSPDSVGNTIYF.

The chain carries TRBV13 and TRBJ1-6, with a possible D match to TRBD1 (5 bases). Germline V gene data show CDR1 as PRHDT and CDR2 as FYEKMQ (reference sequence). Trimming cost V 5 bases and J 9 bases, with 11 bases left between them. The CDR3 totals 13 residues. CDR3 sequence reads: CASSLGGGSPLHF. CDR3 nucleotide sequence: TGTGCCAGCAGCCTTGGGGGGGGTTCACCCCTCCACTTT. Based on the CDR3 plus reference TRBV13 and TRBJ1-6, the full variable domain is AAGVIQSPRHLIKEKRETATLKCYPIPRHDTVYWYQQGPGQDPQFLISFYEKMQSDKGSIPDRFSAQQFSDYHSELNMSSLELGDSALYFCASSLGGGSPLHFGNGTRLTVT.

V is TRBV7-9 and J is TRBJ1-3; D gene uncertain. Germline-derived CDR1 and CDR2 are SEHNR and FQNEAQ (reference sequence). The V end was cut by 3 bases, the J end by 0 bases, with 12 bases between. The CDR3 has 16 residues. The DNA for the CDR3 is TGTGCCAGCAGCTTCAGTTCCGGGAGCTCTGGAAACACCATATATTTT. Its protein is CASSFSSGSSGNTIYF.